A single sample is the source of the 27 T cell receptor beta chains below, sequenced in a study of cytomegalovirus exposure and HLA in healthy donors. The PCR was carried out with 60 Vbeta primers and 13 Jbeta primers. TCRdb's copy holds only in-frame clones and misses some; the assay was immunoSEQ multiplex PCR. The table shows roughly 150,000 clones, with approximately 68% occurring only once. The sequenced sample was PBMCs. The origin of the receptors is a man aged 55 to 69 in good health and CMV-seronegative.

The chain carries TRBV6-1 and TRBJ2-3; tentatively, D is TRBD2 (5 bases). The CDR3 has 13 residues. Germline V gives CDR1 MNHNS, CDR2 SASEGT. V shed 7 bases and J shed 0 bases, with 8 bases lying between them. The CDR3 DNA is TGTGCCAGCACCAGGACTAGCACAGATACGCAGTATTTT. Translation gives CASTRTSTDTQYF.

This chain uses TRBV7-8 with TRBJ1-1, with D unclear. The germline V gene has CDR1 SGHVS and CDR2 FQNEAQ. There are 15 residues in the CDR3. Trimming took 5 bases from V and 5 from J, leaving 18 bases between them. In nucleotides, the CDR3 is TGTGCCAGCAGCCCGAGGGTCGGGGTAACGACTGAAGCTTTCTTT. Its protein is CASSPRVGVTTEAFF.

This clone was counted only a few times. The chain carries TRBV15 and TRBJ2-7, with TRBD2 as a possible D gene (6 bases). The germline V and J ends were trimmed by 3 bases and 1 base, with 10 bases remaining between them. Germline V gene lookup returns CDR1 LNHNV and CDR2 YYDKDF (reference sequence). The CDR3 covers 14 residues. CDR3 region: CATSSTRESYEQYF. The CDR3 region has the DNA TGTGCCACCAGCAGTACTCGGGAGTCCTACGAGCAGTACTTC.

This sequence joins TRBV7-9 and TRBJ1-3, with 9 bases identical to TRBD1. Per the germline V gene, CDR1 is SEHNR and CDR2 is FQNEAQ (reference sequence). The CDR3 is made up of 16 amino acids. With V trimmed by 5 bases and J by 2 bases, 7 bases remained unmatched. CDR3 region: CASSRGQGIAGNTIYF. As DNA, the CDR3 is TGTGCCAGCAGCAGGGGACAGGGTATCGCTGGAAACACCATATATTTT.

CDR3 protein: CASSLGRRAGGPETQYF. CDR3 DNA: TGTGCCAGCAGTTTAGGGCGGCGAGCGGGAGGGCCGGAGACCCAGTACTTC. V gene TRBV27 combines with J gene TRBJ2-5; 10 bases fit TRBD2. The CDR3 length is 17 residues. Germline values: CDR1 MNHEY, CDR2 SMNVEV (reference sequence). V was pared by 2 bases and J by 5 bases, with 11 bases of the junction left unmatched.

V and J are TRBV19 and TRBJ1-6; D not resolved. CDR1 is LNHDA and CDR2 is SQIVND in the germline V gene (reference sequence). V lost 3 bases, J lost 2 bases, and 8 bases lay in between. This CDR3 spans 15 amino acids. The CDR3 coding sequence is TGTGCCAGTAGTATCGGTAGCCCCTATAATTCACCCCTCCACTTT. This sequence encodes CASSIGSPYNSPLHF.

This clone was seen a few times. The J gene is TRBJ2-2, the V gene TRBV15, with a possible D match to TRBD1 (6 bases). V shed 3 bases and J shed 0 bases, with 14 bases lying between them. Germline V gene sequence: CDR1 LNHNV, CDR2 YYDKDF (reference sequence). The CDR3 runs 17 residues. CDR3 nucleotides: TGTGCCACCAGCAGGGACAGCTTTTCATCGAACACCGGGGAGCTGTTTTTT. Its protein product is CATSRDSFSSNTGELFF.

This clone was counted a few times. The V gene is TRBV6-6, the J gene TRBJ2-2; 9 nucleotides line up with TRBD1. CDR1 is MNHNY and CDR2 is SVGAGI in the germline V gene (reference sequence). The CDR3 runs 13 residues. The V and J ends lost 8 bases and 4 bases, in that order; junction bases with no gene match: 2. CDR3 in amino acids: CASRQGGTGELFF. The CDR3 DNA reads as TGTGCCAGCCGACAGGGGGGCACCGGGGAGCTGTTTTTT.

V is TRBV19 and J is TRBJ2-5; 8 bases line up with TRBD1. The CDR3 is made up of 15 amino acids. V trimming: 8 bases; J trimming: 4 bases; junction bases outside the gene matches: 12. The germline gives CDR1 LNHDA, CDR2 SQIVND (reference sequence). CDR3 sequence (DNA): TGTGCCAGTCTGAAGTCGGGGACAGGAAGAGAGACCCAGTACTTC. It specifies CASLKSGTGRETQYF.

As concerns this clone: This is likely a read error, given that the CDR3 carries no conserved phenylalanine or tryptophan at its end. The chain couples TRBV5-4 to TRBJ1-2; a possible D gene is TRBD1 (5 bases). The germline V and J ends were trimmed by 3 bases and 3 bases, with 12 bases remaining between them. Germline V gene lookup returns CDR1 SGHNT and CDR2 YYREEE (reference sequence). CDR3 length equals 14 residues. The CDR3 sequence is CASSYPGGDYGYTL. DNA for the CDR3: TGTGCCAGCAGCTACCCGGGAGGGGACTATGGCTACACCCTC.

The chain links TRBV30 to TRBJ2-4; 7 bases are shared with TRBD1. Germline V gene lookup returns CDR1 GTSNPN and CDR2 SVGIG (reference sequence). The CDR3 totals 16 residues. The trim removed 5 bases at V and 3 bases at J, leaving 13 bases unmatched. As DNA, the CDR3 is TGTGCCTGGGGTCCCCTCTTCACAGGGGTCAAAAACATTCAGTACTTC. The encoded protein is CAWGPLFTGVKNIQYF.

This clone was counted between two and nine times. The chain is built from TRBV5-1 and TRBJ2-2; 10 bases are a match to TRBD2. Per the germline V gene, CDR1 is SGHRS and CDR2 is YFSETQ. The CDR3 runs to 15 residues. V trimming: 1 base; J trimming: 6 bases; junction bases outside the gene matches: 3. The CDR3 protein is CASSLITSGAGELFF. DNA of the CDR3: TGCGCCAGCAGCTTGATCACTAGCGGGGCCGGGGAGCTGTTTTTT.

The chain recombines TRBV7-8 with TRBJ1-5; the match to TRBD1 covers 7 bases. The CDR3 is made up of 18 amino acids. V lost 2 bases, J lost 1 base, and 11 bases stayed unmatched. Germline V gives CDR1 SGHVS, CDR2 FQNEAQ. The CDR3, as DNA: TGTGCCAGCAGCTTAAGACGGCAGGGGGTATTGAGCAATCAGCCCCAGCATTTT. Its translation is CASSLRRQGVLSNQPQHF.

The CDR3 reads CASSESGAGNTDTQYF. The CDR3 DNA is TGTGCCAGCAGTGAATCCGGCGCAGGCAACACAGATACGCAGTATTTT. J is TRBJ2-3 and V is TRBV2; D is uncertain. The CDR3 runs to 16 residues. CDR1 and CDR2 (germline): SNHLY, FYNNEI. Trimming took 2 bases from V and 2 from J, leaving 14 bases between them.

J is TRBJ1-6 and V is TRBV19, with D possibly TRBD1 on 5 matching bases. V was cut by 3 bases and J by 7 bases, with 22 bases left in between. Germline V gives CDR1 LNHDA, CDR2 SQIVND (reference sequence). The CDR3 totals 18 residues. CDR3 loop: CASSIVEGLQGGNSPLHF. The CDR3 DNA is TGTGCCAGTAGTATTGTCGAGGGCCTGCAGGGAGGGAATTCACCCCTCCACTTT.

CDR3 amino acids: CASSGGTWGGADTQYF. The DNA of the CDR3 is TGCGCCAGCAGTGGGGGGACTTGGGGGGGCGCAGATACGCAGTATTTT. V usage is TRBV5-1 and J usage is TRBJ2-3, with D perhaps TRBD2 (7 bases). Germline V gene sequence: CDR1 SGHRS, CDR2 YFSETQ. The V and J ends lost 5 bases and 4 bases respectively, with 20 bases between them. The CDR3 is 16 residues long.

V is TRBV10-3 and J is TRBJ1-6, with D possibly being TRBD1 (6 bases). CDR1 is ENHRY, CDR2 SYGVKD, per germline. The CDR3 runs to 14 residues. V shed 2 bases and J shed 9 bases, with 11 bases lying between them. The CDR3 protein is CAISENREGSPLHF. The CDR3 DNA reads as TGTGCCATCAGTGAGAACAGGGAGGGTTCACCCCTCCACTTT.

The chain is built from TRBV7-2 and TRBJ1-1; 10 nucleotides agree with TRBD1. CDR3 size: 15 residues. Germline trimming cut 6 bases from V and 5 bases from J; bases unmatched to any gene: 9. CDR1 and CDR2 (germline): SGHTA, FQGNSA. CDR3 DNA: TGTGCCAGCAGGCCCACGGGACAGGGGATAACTGAAGCTTTCTTT. This sequence encodes CASRPTGQGITEAFF.

The gene calls are TRBV28 and TRBJ2-2, with 10 bases that match TRBD1. Germline trimming cut 7 bases from V and 5 bases from J; bases unmatched to any gene: 1. The CDR3 extends over 13 amino acids. The germline CDR1 and CDR2 sequences are MDHEN and SYDVKM. CDR3 sequence (DNA): TGTGCCAGCACGGACAGGGGGACCGGGGAGCTGTTTTTT. This translates into CASTDRGTGELFF.

A few counts support this clone. V gene TRBV4-1 combines with J gene TRBJ2-3; maybe TRBD2 (6 bases). The CDR3 runs 15 residues. Looked up from germline, CDR1 is MGHRA and CDR2 is YSYEKL. Trimming pared 0 bases from V and 4 bases from J, leaving 11 bases between. The CDR3 sequence: CASSQEGGDPDTQYF. The CDR3 DNA sequence: TGCGCCAGCAGCCAAGAGGGGGGAGATCCAGATACGCAGTATTTT.

Here the CDR3 DNA reads TGTGCCAGCAGCTTTCACGCCCGGGGAGGCGTAGATACGCAGTATTTT. It translates to CASSFHARGGVDTQYF. This sequence joins TRBV11-2 and TRBJ2-3; a weak D match, TRBD2 (6 bases). Trimming removed 3 bases at V and 5 bases at J, with 18 bases between. Per germline, CDR1 SGHAT and CDR2 FQNNGV. The CDR3 runs to 16 residues.

The gene calls are TRBV30 and TRBJ2-5; the match to TRBD1 covers 7 bases. This CDR3 region has 15 residues. Germline trimming cut 2 bases from V and 4 bases from J; bases unmatched to any gene: 10. In germline, CDR1 is GTSNPN, CDR2 SVGIG (reference sequence). The CDR3 DNA reads TGTGCCTGGAGTCCCCGGACAGGCGCCAGAGAGACCCAGTACTTC. Translating it yields CAWSPRTGARETQYF.

The chain employs TRBV10-3 and TRBJ2-7; weak D call: TRBD1 (5 bases). CDR3 length: 12 residues. From germline, CDR1 is ENHRY and CDR2 SYGVKD. Deletions cut 4 bases from V and 6 bases from J, with 10 bases between. The CDR3 DNA reads as TGTGCCATCAGTGGCGACAGTCCCGAGCAGTACTTC. Translation: CAISGDSPEQYF.

This sequence joins TRBV7-6 and TRBJ2-1; 9 bases fit TRBD2. The CDR3 has 15 amino acids. The V gene end was trimmed by 1 base and the J gene end by 5 bases; junction bases not matched to a gene: 3. Germline loops: CDR1 SGHVS, CDR2 FNYEAQ. The CDR3 is CASSLGLAGNNEQFF. In DNA, the CDR3 is TGTGCCAGCAGCTTAGGTCTAGCGGGGAACAATGAGCAGTTCTTC.

A few counts support this clone. The V call is TRBV6-5, the J call TRBJ1-1; D is perhaps TRBD1 (5 bases). V was cut by 0 bases and J by 4 bases, with 9 bases left in between. The V gene's germline CDR1 is MNHEY and CDR2 SVGAGI. There are 14 residues in the CDR3. The CDR3, as DNA: TGTGCCAGCAGTTACTCCCCAGGGCCCACTGAAGCTTTCTTT. It codes for CASSYSPGPTEAFF.

The rearrangement uses TRBV19 and TRBJ2-5, with D tentatively TRBD1 (5 bases). The V gene lost 2 bases and the J gene lost 2 bases, with 9 bases spanning the gap. CDR3 size: 14 residues. Germline V lookup: CDR1 LNHDA, CDR2 SQIVND (reference sequence). The CDR3 sequence is CASSISRQQETQYF. CDR3 nucleotides: TGTGCCAGTAGTATATCGAGACAGCAAGAGACCCAGTACTTC.

The CDR3 nucleotides are TGTGCCAGTAGTATTTTTGGGCAGGAAGGCGAGCAGTACTTC. This sequence encodes CASSIFGQEGEQYF. The V call is TRBV19, the J call TRBJ2-7; unclear D gene. The germline gives CDR1 LNHDA, CDR2 SQIVND (reference sequence). The CDR3 is 14 residues long. V lost 3 bases and J 6 bases, leaving 15 bases between the germline ends.